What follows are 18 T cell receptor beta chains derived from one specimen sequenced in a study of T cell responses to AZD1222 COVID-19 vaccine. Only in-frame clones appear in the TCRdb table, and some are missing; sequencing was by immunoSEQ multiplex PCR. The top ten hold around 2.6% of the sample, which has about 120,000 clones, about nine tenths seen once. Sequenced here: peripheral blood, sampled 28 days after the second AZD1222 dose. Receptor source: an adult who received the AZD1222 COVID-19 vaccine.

The CDR3 loop is CSVVKGATGELFF. CDR3 sequence (DNA): TGCAGCGTTGTAAAGGGGGCCACCGGGGAGCTGTTTTTT. The rearrangement uses TRBV29-1 and TRBJ2-2, with 7 bases aligning to TRBD1. The CDR3 consists of 13 residues. Trimming took 4 bases from V and 4 from J; bases not matched to a gene: 3. Germline V lookup: CDR1 SQVTM, CDR2 ANQGSEA.

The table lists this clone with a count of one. CDR3 sequence reads: CASSQGTGETQYF. DNA of the CDR3: TGTGCCAGCAGCCAAGGGACAGGCGAGACCCAGTACTTC. The V gene is TRBV3-1 (or the pseudogene TRBV3-2), the J gene TRBJ2-5, with 7 bases fitting TRBD1. CDR1 is LGHDT, CDR2 YNNKEL, per germline (reference sequence). The ends lost 1 base at V and 5 bases at J; junction bases unmatched: 1. There are 13 residues in the CDR3.

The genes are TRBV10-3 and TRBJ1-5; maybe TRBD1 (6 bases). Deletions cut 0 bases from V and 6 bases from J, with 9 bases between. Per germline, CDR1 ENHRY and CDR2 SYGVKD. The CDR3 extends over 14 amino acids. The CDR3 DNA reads TGTGCCATCAGTGAGTCAGGGGGAGGTCAGCCCCAGCATTTT. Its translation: CAISESGGGQPQHF.

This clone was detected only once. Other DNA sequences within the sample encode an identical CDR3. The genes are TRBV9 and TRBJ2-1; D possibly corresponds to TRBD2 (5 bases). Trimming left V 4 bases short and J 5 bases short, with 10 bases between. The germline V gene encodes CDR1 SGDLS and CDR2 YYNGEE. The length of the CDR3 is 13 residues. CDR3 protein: CASSSGLNNEQFF. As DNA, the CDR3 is TGTGCCAGCAGCTCCGGACTTAACAATGAGCAGTTCTTC.

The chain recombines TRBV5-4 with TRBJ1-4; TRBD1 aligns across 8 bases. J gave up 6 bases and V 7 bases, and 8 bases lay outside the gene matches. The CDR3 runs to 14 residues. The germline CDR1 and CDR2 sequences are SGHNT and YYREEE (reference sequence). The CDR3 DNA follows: TGTGCCAGCGCCTCTGACAGGGGAGATGAAAAACTGTTTTTT. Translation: CASASDRGDEKLFF.

The CDR3 DNA reads as TGTGCCTGGAGTGTTTACCTGACGGGGGAGACCCAGTACTTC. Protein sequence: CAWSVYLTGETQYF. The chain uses TRBV30 and TRBJ2-5; TRBD2 might be the D (5 bases). Trimming left V 0 bases short and J 5 bases short, with 13 bases between. Germline CDR1 GTSNPN, CDR2 SVGIG (reference sequence). The CDR3 runs to 14 residues.

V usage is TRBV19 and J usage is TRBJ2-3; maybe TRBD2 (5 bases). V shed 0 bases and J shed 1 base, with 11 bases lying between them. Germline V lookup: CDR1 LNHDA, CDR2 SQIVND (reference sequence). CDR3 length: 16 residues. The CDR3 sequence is CASSIEGGRRTDTQYF. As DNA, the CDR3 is TGTGCCAGTAGTATAGAAGGAGGACGGCGCACAGATACGCAGTATTTT.

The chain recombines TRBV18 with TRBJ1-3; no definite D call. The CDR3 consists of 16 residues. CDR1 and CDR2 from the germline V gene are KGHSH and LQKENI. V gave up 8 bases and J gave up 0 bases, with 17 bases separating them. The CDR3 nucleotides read TGTGCCAGCACCGGGCCTCTCCTCGTCTCTGGAAACACCATATATTTT. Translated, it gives CASTGPLLVSGNTIYF.

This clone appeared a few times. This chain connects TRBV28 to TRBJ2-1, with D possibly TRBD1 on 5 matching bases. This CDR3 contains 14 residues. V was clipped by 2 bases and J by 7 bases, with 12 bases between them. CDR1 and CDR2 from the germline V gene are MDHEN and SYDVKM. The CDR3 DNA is TGTGCCAGCAGTTTAATCCAGGGTTGGAATGAGCAGTTCTTC. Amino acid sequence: CASSLIQGWNEQFF.

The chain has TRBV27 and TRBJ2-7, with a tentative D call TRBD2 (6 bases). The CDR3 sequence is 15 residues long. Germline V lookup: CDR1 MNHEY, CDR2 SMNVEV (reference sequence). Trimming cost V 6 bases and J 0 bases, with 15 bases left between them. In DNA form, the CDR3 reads TGTGCCAGCAGCCGGGGACTGCAGAGCTCCTACGAGCAGTACTTC. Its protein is CASSRGLQSSYEQYF.

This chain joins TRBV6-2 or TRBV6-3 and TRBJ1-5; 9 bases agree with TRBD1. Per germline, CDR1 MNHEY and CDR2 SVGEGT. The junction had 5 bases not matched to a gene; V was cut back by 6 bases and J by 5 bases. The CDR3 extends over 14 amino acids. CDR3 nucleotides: TGTGCCAGCAGCCAGGACAGGGGCTATCAGCCCCAGCATTTT. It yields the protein CASSQDRGYQPQHF.

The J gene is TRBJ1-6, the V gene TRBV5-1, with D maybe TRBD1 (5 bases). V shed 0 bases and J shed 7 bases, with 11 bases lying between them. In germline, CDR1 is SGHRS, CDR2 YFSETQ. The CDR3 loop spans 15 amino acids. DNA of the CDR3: TGCGCCAGCAGCTTGGATCGCCCAGGGAATTCACCCCTCCACTTT. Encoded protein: CASSLDRPGNSPLHF. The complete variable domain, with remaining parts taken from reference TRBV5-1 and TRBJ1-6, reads KAGVTQTPRYLIKTRGQQVTLSCSPISGHRSVSWYQQTPGQGLQFLFEYFSETQRNKGNFPGRFSGRQFSNSRSEMNVSTLELGDSALYLCASSLDRPGNSPLHFGNGTRLTVT.

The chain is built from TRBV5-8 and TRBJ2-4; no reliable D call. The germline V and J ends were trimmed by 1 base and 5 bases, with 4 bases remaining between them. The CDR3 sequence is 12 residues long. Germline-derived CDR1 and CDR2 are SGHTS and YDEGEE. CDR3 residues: CASSLSENIQYF. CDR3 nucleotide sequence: TGTGCCAGCAGCTTGTCGGAAAACATTCAGTACTTC.

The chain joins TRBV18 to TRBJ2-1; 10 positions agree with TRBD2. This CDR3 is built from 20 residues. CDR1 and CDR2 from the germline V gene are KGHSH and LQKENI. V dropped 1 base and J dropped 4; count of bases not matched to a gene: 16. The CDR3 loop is CASSPRKGLHLAGDYNEQFF. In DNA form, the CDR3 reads TGTGCCAGCTCACCACGTAAGGGATTACACCTAGCGGGGGATTACAATGAGCAGTTCTTC.

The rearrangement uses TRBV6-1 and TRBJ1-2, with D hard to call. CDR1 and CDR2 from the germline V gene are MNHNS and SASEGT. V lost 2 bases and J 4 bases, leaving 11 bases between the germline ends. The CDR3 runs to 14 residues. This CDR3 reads CASSENSAGYGYTF. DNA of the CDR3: TGTGCCAGCAGTGAAAACAGTGCCGGCTATGGCTACACCTTC.

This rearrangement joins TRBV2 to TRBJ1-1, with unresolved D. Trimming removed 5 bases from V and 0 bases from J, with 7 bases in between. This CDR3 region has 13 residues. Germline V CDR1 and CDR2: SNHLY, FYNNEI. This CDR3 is CASSPNLNTEAFF. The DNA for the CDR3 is TGTGCCAGCAGTCCGAACCTGAACACTGAAGCTTTCTTT. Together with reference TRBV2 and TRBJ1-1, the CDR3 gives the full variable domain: EPEVTQTPSHQVTQMGQEVILRCVPISNHLYFYWYRQILGQKVEFLVSFYNNEISEKSEIFDDQFSVERPDGSNFTLKIRSTKLEDSAMYFCASSPNLNTEAFFGQGTRLTVV.

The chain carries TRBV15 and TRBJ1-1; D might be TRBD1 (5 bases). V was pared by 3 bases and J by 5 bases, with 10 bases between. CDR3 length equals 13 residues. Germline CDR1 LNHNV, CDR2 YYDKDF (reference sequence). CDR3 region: CATSSFRGTEAFF. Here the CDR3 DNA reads TGTGCCACCAGCAGTTTTCGGGGGACTGAAGCTTTCTTT.

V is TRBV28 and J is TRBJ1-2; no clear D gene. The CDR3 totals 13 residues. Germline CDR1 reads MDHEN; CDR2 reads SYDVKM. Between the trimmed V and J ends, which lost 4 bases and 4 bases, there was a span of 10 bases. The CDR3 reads CASSSDWSYGYTF. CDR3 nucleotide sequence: TGTGCCAGCAGTTCAGACTGGAGCTATGGCTACACCTTC.